The 10 T cell receptor beta chains presented below share a single source sample, sequenced in a study of OX40 agonist ivuxolimab in advanced cancers. TCRdb's copy holds only in-frame clones and misses some; the assay was immunoSEQ multiplex PCR. The sample lists thousands of clones; about 88% were seen once. The sample was CD4+ or CD8+ T cells sorted from blood, taken in a trial of the OX40 agonist ivuxolimab. These receptors were collected from an adult with an advanced solid tumor such as melanoma, head and neck, liver or kidney cancer.

V usage is TRBV4-3 and J usage is TRBJ1-5; possible D gene TRBD1, 6 bases. There are 14 residues in the CDR3. CDR1 is LGHNA, CDR2 YSLEER, per germline. The ends were cut back, 0 bases at V and 9 bases at J, with 12 bases in the middle. The CDR3 coding sequence is TGCGCCAGCAGCCAAGAGGGGGCCCAACGGCCCCAGCATTTT. It encodes CASSQEGAQRPQHF.

The CDR3 coding sequence is TGTGCCAGCAGCTGGACAGGGGGCGGTCAGCCCCAGCATTTT. It specifies CASSWTGGGQPQHF. The V and J genes are TRBV7-9 and TRBJ1-5, with 11 bases matching TRBD1. V lost 4 bases and J lost 6; bases outside the gene matches: 2. From germline, CDR1 is SEHNR and CDR2 FQNEAQ (reference sequence). CDR3 size: 14 residues.

The chain joins TRBV9 to TRBJ2-7; D is ambiguous. The V gene's germline CDR1 is SGDLS and CDR2 YYNGEE. V lost 0 bases and J lost 4, with 8 bases in between. This CDR3 region has 13 residues. The CDR3 sequence: CASSVGQSYEQYF. The CDR3 DNA follows: TGTGCCAGCAGCGTAGGGCAATCGTACGAGCAGTACTTC. Full variable domain (remainder filled in from reference TRBV9 and TRBJ2-7): DSGVTQTPKHLITATGQRVTLRCSPRSGDLSVYWYQQSLDQGLQFLIQYYNGEERAKGNILERFSAQQFPDLHSELNLSSLELGDSALYFCASSVGQSYEQYFGPGTRLTVT.

The chain is built from TRBV19 and TRBJ2-7, with D unclear. The CDR3 runs 14 residues. From germline, CDR1 is LNHDA and CDR2 SQIVND (reference sequence). V shed 3 bases and J shed 0 bases, with 9 bases lying between them. The CDR3 spells CASSMALSSYEQYF. CDR3 bases: TGTGCCAGTAGTATGGCCCTGAGCTCCTACGAGCAGTACTTC.

This sequence joins TRBV19 and TRBJ2-1; D is tentatively TRBD1 or TRBD2 (5 bases each). The germline V and J ends were trimmed by 5 bases and 8 bases, with 19 bases remaining between them. The CDR3 covers 15 residues. CDR1 and CDR2 from the germline V gene are LNHDA and SQIVND (reference sequence). The CDR3 DNA sequence: TGTGCCAGTAGTCGGGTCGAGGGTATCAGGGATGAGCAGTTCTTC. This sequence encodes CASSRVEGIRDEQFF.

The chain is built from TRBV11-2 and TRBJ1-2, with unresolved D. V was cut by 4 bases and J by 0 bases, with 15 bases left in between. CDR3 length: 16 residues. Germline V gene data show CDR1 as SGHAT and CDR2 as FQNNGV. CDR3 nucleotide sequence: TGTGCCAGCAGCTCCCCACGACTCTTAGCTAACTATGGCTACACCTTC. As protein: CASSSPRLLANYGYTF. Full variable domain (outside the CDR3, taken from reference TRBV11-2 and TRBJ1-2): EAGVAQSPRYKIIEKRQSVAFWCNPISGHATLYWYQQILGQGPKLLIQFQNNGVVDDSQLPKDRFSAERLKGVDSTLKIQPAKLEDSAVYLCASSSPRLLANYGYTFGSGTRLTVV.

Here the CDR3 DNA reads TGTGCCAGCAGTTACCCTAGCGGACTACAGTTCTTC. Encoded protein: CASSYPSGLQFF. The V call is TRBV6-6, the J call TRBJ2-1; 7 bases are shared with TRBD2. Trimming at V came to 2 bases and at J to 13 bases, leaving 5 bases not matched to a gene. This CDR3 has 12 amino acids. Germline V CDR1 and CDR2: MNHNY, SVGAGI (reference sequence).

For the CDR3, the DNA is TGTGCCAGCAGTTTAGGGCGCGCAACTAATGAAAAACTGTTTTTT. This gives the protein CASSLGRATNEKLFF. The V call is TRBV28, the J call TRBJ1-4, with no clear D. Germline V gene lookup returns CDR1 MDHEN and CDR2 SYDVKM. The CDR3 spans 15 residues. With 2 bases removed from V and 0 bases from J, the gap between germline ends came to 7 bases.

The rearrangement links TRBV5-1 to TRBJ1-1; D call uncertain. V lost 0 bases to trimming and J lost 10 bases, with 4 bases between them. CDR1 and CDR2 from the germline V gene are SGHRS and YFSETQ. The CDR3 loop spans 10 amino acids. Here the CDR3 reads CASSLDGAFF. The CDR3 nucleotides read TGCGCCAGCAGCTTGGACGGAGCTTTCTTT.

J is TRBJ2-1 and V is TRBV7-9, with D possibly being TRBD1 (6 bases). This CDR3 is built from 12 residues. Trimming took off 10 bases at V and 7 bases at J, with 14 bases between the two ends. Germline-derived CDR1 and CDR2 are SEHNR and FQNEAQ (reference sequence). The CDR3 DNA reads TGTGCCACCTCCAGGGGTGGTAATGAGCAGTTCTTC. This encodes CATSRGGNEQFF.